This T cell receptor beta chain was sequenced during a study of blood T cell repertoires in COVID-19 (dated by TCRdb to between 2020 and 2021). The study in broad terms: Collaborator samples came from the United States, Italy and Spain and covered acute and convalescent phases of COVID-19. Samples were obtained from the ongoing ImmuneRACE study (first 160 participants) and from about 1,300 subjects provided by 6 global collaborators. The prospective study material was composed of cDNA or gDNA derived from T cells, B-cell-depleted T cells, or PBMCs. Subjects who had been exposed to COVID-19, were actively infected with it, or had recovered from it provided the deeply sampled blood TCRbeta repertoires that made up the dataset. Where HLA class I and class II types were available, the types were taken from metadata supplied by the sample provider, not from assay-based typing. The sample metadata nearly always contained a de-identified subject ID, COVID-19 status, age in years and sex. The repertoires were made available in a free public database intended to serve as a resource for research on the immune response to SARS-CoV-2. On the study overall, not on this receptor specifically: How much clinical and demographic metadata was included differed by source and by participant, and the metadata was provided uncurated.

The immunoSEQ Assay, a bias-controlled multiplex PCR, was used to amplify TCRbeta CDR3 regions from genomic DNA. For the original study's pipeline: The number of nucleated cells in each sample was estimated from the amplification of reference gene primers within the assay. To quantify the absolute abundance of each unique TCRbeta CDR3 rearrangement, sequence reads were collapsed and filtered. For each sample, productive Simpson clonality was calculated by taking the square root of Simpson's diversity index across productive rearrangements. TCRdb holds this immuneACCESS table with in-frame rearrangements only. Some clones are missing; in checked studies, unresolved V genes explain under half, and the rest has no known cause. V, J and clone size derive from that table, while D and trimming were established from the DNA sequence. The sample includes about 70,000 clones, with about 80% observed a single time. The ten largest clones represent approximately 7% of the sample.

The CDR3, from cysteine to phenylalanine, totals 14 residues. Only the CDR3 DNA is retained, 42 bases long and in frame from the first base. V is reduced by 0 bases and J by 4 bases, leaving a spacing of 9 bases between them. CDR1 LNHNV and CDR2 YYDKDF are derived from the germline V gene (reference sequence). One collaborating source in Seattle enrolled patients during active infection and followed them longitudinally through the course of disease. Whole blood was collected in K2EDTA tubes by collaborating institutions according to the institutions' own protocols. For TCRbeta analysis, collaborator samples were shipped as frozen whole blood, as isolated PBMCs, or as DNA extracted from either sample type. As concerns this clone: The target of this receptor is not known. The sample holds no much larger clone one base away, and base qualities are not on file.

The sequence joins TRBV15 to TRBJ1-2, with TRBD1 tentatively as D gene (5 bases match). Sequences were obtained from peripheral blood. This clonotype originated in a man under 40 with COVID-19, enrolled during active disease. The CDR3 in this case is CATSRDMGPYGYTF. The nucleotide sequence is TGTGCCACCAGCAGAGATATGGGGCCCTATGGCTACACCTTC. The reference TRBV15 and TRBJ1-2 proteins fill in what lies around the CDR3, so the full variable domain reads DAMVIQNPRYQVTQFGKPVTLSCSQTLNHNVMYWYQQKSSQAPKLLFHYYDKDFNNEADTPDNFQSRRPNTSFCFLDIRSPGLGDTAMYLCATSRDMGPYGYTFGSGTRLTVV.